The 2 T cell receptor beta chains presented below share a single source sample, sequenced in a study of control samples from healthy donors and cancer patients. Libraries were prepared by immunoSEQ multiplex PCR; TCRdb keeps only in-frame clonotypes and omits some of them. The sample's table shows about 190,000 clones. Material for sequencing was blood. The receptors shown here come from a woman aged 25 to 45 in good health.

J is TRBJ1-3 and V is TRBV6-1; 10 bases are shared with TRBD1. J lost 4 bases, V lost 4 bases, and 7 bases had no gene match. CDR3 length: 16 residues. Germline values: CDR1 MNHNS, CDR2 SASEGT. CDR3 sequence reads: CASSVGQGVGGNTIYF. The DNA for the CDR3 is TGTGCCAGCAGTGTAGGACAGGGGGTAGGAGGAAACACCATATATTTT.

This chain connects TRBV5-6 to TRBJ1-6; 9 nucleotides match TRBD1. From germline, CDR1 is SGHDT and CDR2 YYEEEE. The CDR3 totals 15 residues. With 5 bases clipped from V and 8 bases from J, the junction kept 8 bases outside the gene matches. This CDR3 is CASSRRGQGHSPLHF. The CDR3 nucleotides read TGTGCCAGCAGTCGGAGGGGACAGGGACATTCACCCCTCCACTTT.